This TCR beta chain was retrieved from a study of OX40 agonist ivuxolimab in advanced cancers. Study as a whole: Dose-escalation patients' cancers were hepatocellular carcinoma, melanoma, renal cell or head and neck cancer.

The CDR3 is made up of 13 amino acids. Germline V gene lookup returns CDR1 SGHTA and CDR2 FQGTGA. Trimming stripped 2 bases from V and 1 base from J, with 4 bases between. On this clone itself: Its antigen is still unknown.

The assay was immunoSEQ multiplex PCR, and TCRdb's table has in-frame clones only and misses some. The table records about 80,000 clones, 75% to 90% of them present only once. General study findings and limits: Clonal expansion among partial responders at 0.1-3.0 mg/kg ranked near the lowest.

Specimen: CD4+ or CD8+ T cells sorted from blood, collected in a trial of the OX40 agonist ivuxolimab. This clonotype was sampled from an adult with an advanced solid tumor such as melanoma, head and neck, liver or kidney cancer. The chain recombines TRBV7-3 with TRBJ2-3; D remains unclear. CDR3 in DNA: TGTGCCAGCAGCTTACCGGGCACAGATACGCAGTATTTT. Its translation: CASSLPGTDTQYF.